The TCR beta chain described here comes from a study of T cells in Graves' hyperthyroidism and ophthalmopathy. The overall study: Before any treatment, at initial diagnosis, peripheral blood was collected.

It was RNA transcripts that yielded the amplified TCR beta CDR3 regions. First-round RT-PCR with HTBI primers amplified the TCR CDR3 region. TCRdb reanalysed the multiplex PCR reads using MiXCR and keeps one entry per CDR3 protein. The sample has about 290,000 distinct CDR3 sequences; approximately 12% are singletons. Many counts were recorded for this clonotype. Its target is not known. Study-level results: A model of 13 V-J pairs discriminated ophthalmopathy from stable hyperthyroidism.

The CDR3 contains 12 residues. Trimming shortened V by 2 bases and J by 5 bases, and 7 bases separated the two germline ends. Investigators excluded patients with uncontrolled infection, other autoimmune disease, pregnancy or lactation. Sample: blood. This receptor was identified in a woman aged 25 to 39 with Graves' hyperthyroidism that later progressed to Graves' ophthalmopathy. This rearrangement joins TRBV12-3 or TRBV12-4 to TRBJ2-7; tentative D call: TRBD2 (5 bases). The CDR3 DNA is TGTGCCAGCAGTTTAACCGGGGACGAGCAGTACTTC. It encodes CASSLTGDEQYF.